This is a list of T cell receptor beta chains from one sample in a study of cytomegalovirus exposure and HLA in healthy donors. The repertoire was sequenced with immunoSEQ multiplex PCR; TCRdb's copy has only in-frame clones and lacks some. This table holds under 200,000 clones, approximately 81% found once. The sample comprised PBMCs. All receptors derive from a boy between 10 and 17 years old in good health and CMV-seronegative. The conserved cysteine and the conserved F or W are not part of the CDR3 here. Each record gives: CDR3 length, J gene, V gene, CDR3 protein.

length: 11
J: TRBJ2-3
V: TRBV2
CDR3: ASKAQVTDTQY

length: 16
J: TRBJ2-6
V: TRBV7-3
CDR3: ASSSHRPTGSGANVLT

length: 14
J: TRBJ2-1
V: TRBV5-1
CDR3: ASGLTRDPYNNEQF

length: 13
J: TRBJ2-3
V: TRBV7-7
CDR3: ASSPTSGGTDTQY

length: 14
J: TRBJ1-6
V: TRBV7-8
CDR3: ASSSNPGTVSSPLH

length: 10
J: TRBJ2-7
V: TRBV6-1
CDR3: ASRPPSGGQY

length: 13
J: TRBJ2-2
V: TRBV7-7
CDR3: ASSLGNRAPGELF

length: 12
J: TRBJ2-5
V: TRBV9
CDR3: ASSVEPRAETQY

length: 14
J: TRBJ1-5
V: TRBV30
CDR3: AWSSLRGQVNQPQH

length: 11
J: TRBJ1-2
V: TRBV7-9
CDR3: ASSLPGGDGYT

length: 11
J: TRBJ2-1
V: TRBV12-5
CDR3: ASGRGGRDEQF

length: 12
J: TRBJ1-1
V: TRBV5-1
CDR3: ASSLAGGPREAF

length: 10
J: TRBJ1-1
V: TRBV19
CDR3: ASSQKNTEAF

length: 15
J: TRBJ1-3
V: TRBV4-3
CDR3: ASSHYGGVVTGNTIY